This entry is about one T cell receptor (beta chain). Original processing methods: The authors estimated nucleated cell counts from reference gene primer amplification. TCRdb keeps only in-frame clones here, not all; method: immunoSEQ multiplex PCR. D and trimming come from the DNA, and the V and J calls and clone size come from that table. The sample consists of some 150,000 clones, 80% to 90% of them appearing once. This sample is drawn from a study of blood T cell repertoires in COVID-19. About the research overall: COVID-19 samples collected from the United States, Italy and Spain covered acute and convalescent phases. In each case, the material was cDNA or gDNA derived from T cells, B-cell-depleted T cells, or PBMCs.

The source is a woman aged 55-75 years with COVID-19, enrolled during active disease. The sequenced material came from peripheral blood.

DNA for the CDR3: TGCGCCAGCAGAAGCAGGATGAACACTGAAGCTTTCTTT. It is translated as CASRSRMNTEAFF. The V and J genes are TRBV10-1 and TRBJ1-1; D gene ambiguous. V shed 6 bases and J shed 0 bases, with 8 bases lying between them. The CDR3 consists of 13 residues. Looked up from germline, CDR1 is WNHNN and CDR2 is SYGVQD (reference sequence).